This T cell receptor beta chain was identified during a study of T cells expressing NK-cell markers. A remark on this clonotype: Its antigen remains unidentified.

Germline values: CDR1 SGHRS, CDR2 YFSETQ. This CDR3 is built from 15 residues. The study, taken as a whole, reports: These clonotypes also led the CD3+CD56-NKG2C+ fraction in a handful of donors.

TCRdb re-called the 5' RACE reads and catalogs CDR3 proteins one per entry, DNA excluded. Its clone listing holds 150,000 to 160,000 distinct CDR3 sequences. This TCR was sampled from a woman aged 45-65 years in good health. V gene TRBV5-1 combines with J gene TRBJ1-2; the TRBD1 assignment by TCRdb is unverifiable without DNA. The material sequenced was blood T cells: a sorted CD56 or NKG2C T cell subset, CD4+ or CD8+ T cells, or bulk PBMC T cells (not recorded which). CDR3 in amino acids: CASSFQGQGIYGYTF.